Listed here are 16 T cell receptor beta chains from one sample, sequenced in a study of PD-1 blockade in classical Hodgkin lymphoma. No patient escaped relapse after autologous stem cell transplantation, and brentuximab vedotin exposure varied. Repertoires were generated with immunoSEQ multiplex PCR, while TCRdb's copy carries only in-frame clones and drops some. The sample lists about 25,000 clones; about nine tenths were seen once. Sequenced here: peripheral blood mononuclear cells (PBMCs), sampled at baseline. The receptors shown here come from a human donor with classical Hodgkin lymphoma.

This rearrangement joins TRBV7-8 to TRBJ1-2, with D possibly matching TRBD1 (6 bases). Germline CDR1 is SGHVS and CDR2 is FQNEAQ. This CDR3 has 14 residues. Trimming cost V 7 bases and J 8 bases, with 20 bases left between them. The CDR3 reads CASTPGEGPGGYTF. The CDR3, as DNA: TGTGCCAGCACCCCAGGGGAGGGGCCCGGAGGCTACACCTTC.

This clone was observed a handful of times. The chain employs TRBV11-3 and TRBJ1-5; D uncertain. The V gene lost 0 bases and the J gene lost 2 bases, with 14 bases spanning the gap. In germline, CDR1 is SGHNT, CDR2 YENEEA. This CDR3 is built from 17 residues. CDR3 bases: TGTGCCAGCAGCTTAGATCCCCCGGCTATAGGCAATCAGCCCCAGCATTTT. Encoded protein: CASSLDPPAIGNQPQHF.

This clone is a singleton in its sample. The chain couples TRBV5-1 to TRBJ2-3; TRBD1 matches 8 bases. The V segment lost 3 bases and the J segment 2 bases; nucleotides outside the gene matches: 8. Germline-derived CDR1 and CDR2 are SGHRS and YFSETQ. The CDR3 is made up of 16 amino acids. CDR3 loop: CASSSRTGSFTDTQYF. In DNA form, the CDR3 reads TGCGCCAGCAGCTCCCGGACAGGGTCCTTCACAGATACGCAGTATTTT.

The chain uses TRBV20-1 and TRBJ2-3, with D unresolved. From germline, CDR1 is DFQATT and CDR2 SNEGSKA (reference sequence). CDR3 size: 11 residues. Trimming removed 6 bases from V and 1 base from J, with 5 bases in between. The DNA of the CDR3 is TGCAGTGCGCATGGCACAGATACGCAGTATTTT. Translated, it gives CSAHGTDTQYF.

V usage is TRBV9 and J usage is TRBJ1-2; D unclear. V lost 2 bases and J 4 bases, leaving 12 bases between the germline ends. CDR1 is SGDLS and CDR2 is YYNGEE in the germline V gene. The CDR3 sequence is 14 residues long. The DNA for the CDR3 is TGTGCCAGCAGCGTTGAGAGCAGATCCTATGGCTACACCTTC. It is translated as CASSVESRSYGYTF.

The chain has TRBV5-1 and TRBJ2-5; D might be TRBD2 (6 bases). There are 14 residues in the CDR3. V was shortened by 4 bases and J by 1 base, with 11 bases between the two germline ends. Germline-derived CDR1 and CDR2 are SGHRS and YFSETQ. CDR3 residues: CASSTAAGQETQYF. The CDR3 nucleotides read TGCGCCAGCAGCACCGCAGCGGGCCAAGAGACCCAGTACTTC.

The chain joins TRBV5-1 to TRBJ2-1; 8 bases are a match to TRBD1. V shed 3 bases, J shed 10 bases, and the junction held 6 bases outside the gene matches. This CDR3 is built from 13 residues. Germline CDR1 and CDR2: SGHRS and YFSETQ. CDR3 sequence: CASSWKQGGEQFF. The CDR3 nucleotides read TGCGCCAGCAGCTGGAAACAGGGGGGCGAGCAGTTCTTC. Using reference TRBV5-1 and TRBJ2-1 for the parts outside the CDR3, the full variable domain is KAGVTQTPRYLIKTRGQQVTLSCSPISGHRSVSWYQQTPGQGLQFLFEYFSETQRNKGNFPGRFSGRQFSNSRSEMNVSTLELGDSALYLCASSWKQGGEQFFGPGTRLTVL.

About this clone itself: Sequence at one end of the junction differs from germline and may be a read error. The V gene is TRBV2, the J gene TRBJ1-3; the D is unclear. The CDR3 sequence is 16 residues long. CDR1 is SNHLY, CDR2 FYNNEI, per germline. CDR3 coding DNA: TGTGCCAGCAGTGCCTATCTTGGGTACTCTGAAAACACCATATATTTT. Protein product: CASSAYLGYSENTIYF.

The V gene is TRBV9, the J gene TRBJ2-2; 7 bases line up with TRBD1. Germline CDR1 SGDLS, CDR2 YYNGEE. V was clipped by 4 bases and J by 4 bases; unmatched bases: 4. The CDR3 sequence is 14 residues long. This chain's CDR3 is CASSPRQGTGELFF. The CDR3 DNA reads TGTGCCAGCAGCCCTAGACAGGGCACCGGGGAGCTGTTTTTT.

The rearrangement joins TRBV4-2 to TRBJ2-1; 8 bases are shared with TRBD2. The CDR3 sequence is 16 residues long. Germline values: CDR1 LGHNA, CDR2 YNFKEQ. The trim removed 0 bases at V and 9 bases at J, leaving 10 bases unmatched. CDR3 DNA sequence: TGTGCCAGCAGCCAAGATGCAGCGGGGGTCCTGGGTGAGCAGTTCTTC. Amino acid sequence: CASSQDAAGVLGEQFF.

This clone occurred a few times. The chain combines TRBV7-8 with TRBJ2-4; 11 nucleotides agree with TRBD1. Germline V gene sequence: CDR1 SGHVS, CDR2 FQNEAQ. V lost 3 bases to trimming and J lost 9 bases; unmatched junction nucleotides: 10. The CDR3 is made up of 16 amino acids. The CDR3 loop reads CASSFLTTGTGGIQYF. The CDR3, as DNA: TGTGCCAGCAGCTTTCTCACTACCGGGACAGGGGGCATTCAGTACTTC. Complete variable domain (other parts from reference TRBV7-8 and TRBJ2-4): GAGVSQSPRYKVAKRGQDVALRCDPISGHVSLFWYQQALGQGPEFLTYFQNEAQLDKSGLPSDRFFAERPEGSVSTLKIQRTQQEDSAVYLCASSFLTTGTGGIQYFGAGTRLSVL.

V usage is TRBV25-1 and J usage is TRBJ1-5; D is undetermined. Trimming removed 4 bases at V and 7 bases at J, with 8 bases between. The CDR3 is 12 amino acids. The germline V gene has CDR1 MGHDK and CDR2 SYGVNS. CDR3 sequence reads: CASSVGNQPQHF. In DNA form, the CDR3 reads TGTGCCAGCAGTGTTGGGAACCAGCCCCAGCATTTT.

This chain uses TRBV5-3 with TRBJ2-1; 11 nucleotides agree with TRBD1. TRBV5-3 is filed as an ORF, its function uncertain. The ends lost 5 bases at V and 6 bases at J; junction bases unmatched: 7. This CDR3 has 15 amino acids. The DNA for the CDR3 is TGTGCCAGAAGACACGGGACAGGGGGTCCCAATGAGCAGTTCTTC. Its protein is CARRHGTGGPNEQFF.

This sequence joins TRBV6-5 and TRBJ1-1; D is uncertain. The germline V gene encodes CDR1 MNHEY and CDR2 SVGAGI. The V end was cut by 0 bases, the J end by 4 bases, with 12 bases between. The CDR3 runs 15 residues. CDR3 coding DNA: TGTGCCAGCAGTTACTCTTCCGGGCCCCTCACTGAAGCTTTCTTT. Translation gives CASSYSSGPLTEAFF.

Only one count was recorded for this clone. The J gene is TRBJ1-4, the V gene TRBV5-1; D not certain. Germline V gives CDR1 SGHRS, CDR2 YFSETQ. Trimming took 2 bases from V and 6 from J, leaving 11 bases between them. The CDR3 covers 14 residues. This chain's CDR3 is CASSLGLGDEKLFF. The CDR3, as DNA: TGCGCCAGCAGCTTAGGGTTGGGAGATGAAAAACTGTTTTTT.

This clone was recorded only once. CDR3 residues: CASSLLGWGLETQYF. For the CDR3, the DNA is TGTGCCAGCAGCTTACTCGGTTGGGGGTTAGAGACCCAGTACTTC. The chain couples TRBV7-2 to TRBJ2-5; D may be TRBD1 or TRBD2 (5 bases each). Germline V gene lookup returns CDR1 SGHTA and CDR2 FQGNSA. The germline V and J ends were trimmed by 2 bases and 4 bases, with 14 bases remaining between them. The CDR3 covers 15 residues.